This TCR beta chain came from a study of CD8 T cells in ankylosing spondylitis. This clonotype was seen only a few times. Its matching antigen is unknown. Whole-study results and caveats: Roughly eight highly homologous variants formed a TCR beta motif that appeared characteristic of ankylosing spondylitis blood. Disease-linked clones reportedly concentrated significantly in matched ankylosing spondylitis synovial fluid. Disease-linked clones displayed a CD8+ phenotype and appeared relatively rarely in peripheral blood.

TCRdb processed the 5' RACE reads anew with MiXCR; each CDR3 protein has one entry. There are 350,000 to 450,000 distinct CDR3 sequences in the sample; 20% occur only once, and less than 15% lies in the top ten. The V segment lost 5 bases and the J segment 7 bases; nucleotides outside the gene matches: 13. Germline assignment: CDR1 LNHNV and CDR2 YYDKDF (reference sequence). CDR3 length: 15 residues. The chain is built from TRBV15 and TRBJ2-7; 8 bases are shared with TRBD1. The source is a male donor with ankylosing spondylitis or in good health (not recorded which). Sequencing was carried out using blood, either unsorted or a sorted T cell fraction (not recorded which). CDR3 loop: CATSPQDRAPLEQYF. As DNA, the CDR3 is TGTGCCACCAGCCCCCAGGACAGGGCCCCCTTGGAGCAGTACTTC.